This T cell receptor (beta chain) was captured in a study of T cells in tuberculosis. Findings and caveats of the study: Active tuberculosis alpha repertoires lay closer to GMM-specific TCRs than controls'.

The germline V gene has CDR1 SGHRS and CDR2 YFSETQ. Trimming took 4 bases from V and 1 from J, leaving 18 bases between them. The CDR3 has 16 residues. As for this clone: The antigen remains undetermined.

Sequencing was performed with immunoSEQ multiplex PCR; in TCRdb, only in-frame clones are kept and a portion is missing. The data show roughly 41,000 clones, 90% to 95% seen once. Sequenced input: PBMCs. This chain connects TRBV5-1 to TRBJ2-7; D is possibly TRBD1 (6 bases). This clonotype was obtained from a donor under 30 with latent tuberculosis or without tuberculosis infection. Some clones in this sample may be carry-over from other donors' samples. In DNA, the CDR3 is TGCGCCAGCAGCCCGAGCCGGGACACGCAATCCTACGAGCAGTACTTC. It encodes CASSPSRDTQSYEQYF.